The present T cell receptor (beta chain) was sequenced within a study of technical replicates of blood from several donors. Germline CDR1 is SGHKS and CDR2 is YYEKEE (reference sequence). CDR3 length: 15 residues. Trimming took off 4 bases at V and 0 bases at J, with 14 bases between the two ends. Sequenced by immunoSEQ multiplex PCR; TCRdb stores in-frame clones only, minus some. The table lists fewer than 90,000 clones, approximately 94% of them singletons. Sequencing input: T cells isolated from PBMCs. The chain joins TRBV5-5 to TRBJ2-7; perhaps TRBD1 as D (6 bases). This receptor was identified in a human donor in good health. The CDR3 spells CASSMDSRNSYEQYF. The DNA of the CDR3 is TGTGCCAGCAGCATGGACAGCCGCAACTCCTACGAGCAGTACTTC.